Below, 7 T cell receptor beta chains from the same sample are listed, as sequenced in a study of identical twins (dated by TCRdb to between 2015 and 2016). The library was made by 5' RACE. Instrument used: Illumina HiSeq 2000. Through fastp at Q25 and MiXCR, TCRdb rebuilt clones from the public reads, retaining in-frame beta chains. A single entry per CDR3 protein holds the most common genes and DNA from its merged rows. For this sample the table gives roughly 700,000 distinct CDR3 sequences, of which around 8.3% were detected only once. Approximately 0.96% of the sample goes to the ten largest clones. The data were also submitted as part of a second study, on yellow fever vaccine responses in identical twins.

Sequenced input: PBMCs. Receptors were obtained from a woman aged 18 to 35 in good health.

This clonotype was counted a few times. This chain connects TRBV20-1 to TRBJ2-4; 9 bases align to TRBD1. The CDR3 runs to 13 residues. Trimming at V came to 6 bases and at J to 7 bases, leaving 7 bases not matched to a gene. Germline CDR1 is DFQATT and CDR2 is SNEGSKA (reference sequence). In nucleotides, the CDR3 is TGCAGTGCACCGAGACAGGGGGTGAACATTCAGTACTTC. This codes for CSAPRQGVNIQYF.

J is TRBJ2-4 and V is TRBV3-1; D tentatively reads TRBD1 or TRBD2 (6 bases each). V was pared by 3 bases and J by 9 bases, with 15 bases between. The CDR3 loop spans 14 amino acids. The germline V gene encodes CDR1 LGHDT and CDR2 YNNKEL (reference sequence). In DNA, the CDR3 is TGTGCCAGCAGCCACGGGACAACCGGGAGCATTCAGTACTTC. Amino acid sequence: CASSHGTTGSIQYF. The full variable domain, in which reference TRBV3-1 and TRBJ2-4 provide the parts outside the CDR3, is DTAVSQTPKYLVTQMGNDKSIKCEQNLGHDTMYWYKQDSKKFLKIMFSYNNKELIINETVPNRFSPKSPDKAHLNLHINSLELGDSAVYFCASSHGTTGSIQYFGAGTRLSVL.

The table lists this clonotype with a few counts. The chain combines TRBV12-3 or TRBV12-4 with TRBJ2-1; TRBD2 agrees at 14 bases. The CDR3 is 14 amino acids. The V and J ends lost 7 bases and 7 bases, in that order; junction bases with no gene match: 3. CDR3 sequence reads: CASTRLAGGNEQFF. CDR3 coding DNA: TGTGCCAGCACCCGACTAGCGGGAGGGAATGAGCAGTTCTTC.

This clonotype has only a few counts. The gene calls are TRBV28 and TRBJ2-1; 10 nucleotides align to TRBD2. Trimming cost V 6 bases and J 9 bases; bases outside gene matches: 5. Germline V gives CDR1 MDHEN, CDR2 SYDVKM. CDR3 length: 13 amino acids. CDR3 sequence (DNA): TGTGCCAGCAGAAGCGGGAGGGCCGGTGAGCAGTTCTTC. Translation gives CASRSGRAGEQFF. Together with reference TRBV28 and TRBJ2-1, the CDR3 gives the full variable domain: DVKVTQSSRYLVKRTGEKVFLECVQDMDHENMFWYRQDPGLGLRLIYFSYDVKMKEKGDIPEGYSVSREKKERFSLILESASTNQTSMYLCASRSGRAGEQFFGPGTRLTVL.

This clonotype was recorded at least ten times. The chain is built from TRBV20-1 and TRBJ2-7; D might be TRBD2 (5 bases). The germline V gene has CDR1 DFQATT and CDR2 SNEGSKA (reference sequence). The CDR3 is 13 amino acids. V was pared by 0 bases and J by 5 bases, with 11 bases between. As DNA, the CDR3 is TGCAGTGCTAGAGATTCGGGAAGGGACGAGCAGTACTTC. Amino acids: CSARDSGRDEQYF.

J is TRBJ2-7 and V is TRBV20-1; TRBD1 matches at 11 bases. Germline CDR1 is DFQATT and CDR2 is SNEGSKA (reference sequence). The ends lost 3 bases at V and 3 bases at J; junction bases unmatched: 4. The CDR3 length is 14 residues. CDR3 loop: CSASQDRGHYEQYF. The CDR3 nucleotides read TGCAGTGCTAGCCAGGACAGGGGGCACTACGAGCAGTACTTC.

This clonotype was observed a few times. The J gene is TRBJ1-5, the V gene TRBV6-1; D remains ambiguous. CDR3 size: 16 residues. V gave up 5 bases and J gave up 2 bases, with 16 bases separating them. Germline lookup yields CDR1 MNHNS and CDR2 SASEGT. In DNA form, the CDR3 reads TGTGCCAGCAGTCAAGAATCTGGGGAACGCAATCAGCCCCAGCATTTT. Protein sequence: CASSQESGERNQPQHF.